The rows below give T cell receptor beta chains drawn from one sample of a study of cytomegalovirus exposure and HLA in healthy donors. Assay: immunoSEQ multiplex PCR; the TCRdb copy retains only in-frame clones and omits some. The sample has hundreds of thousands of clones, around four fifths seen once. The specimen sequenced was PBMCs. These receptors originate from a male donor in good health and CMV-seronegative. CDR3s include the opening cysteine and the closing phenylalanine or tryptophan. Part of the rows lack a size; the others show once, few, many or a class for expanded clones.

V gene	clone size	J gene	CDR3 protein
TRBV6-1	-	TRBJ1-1	CASREHENTEAFF
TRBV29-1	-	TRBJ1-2	CSVSYLANYGYTF
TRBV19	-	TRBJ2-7	CASSIGGSRQYEQYF
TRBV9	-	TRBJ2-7	CASSVAAGGPPEYF
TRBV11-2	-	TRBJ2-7	CASSSPGQGSHEQYF
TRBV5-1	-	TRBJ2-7	CASSLEGGPPEQYF
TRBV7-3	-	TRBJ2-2	CASSFGSRGELFF
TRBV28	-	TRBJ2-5	CASSLTSGIDQETQYF
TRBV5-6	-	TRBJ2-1	CASSGTSAPYNEQFF
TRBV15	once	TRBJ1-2	CATSLGQGAPRSYGYTF
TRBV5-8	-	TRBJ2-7	CASSSRDFYEQYF
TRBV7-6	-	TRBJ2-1	CASSNEAGDGNEQFF
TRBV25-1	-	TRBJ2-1	CASSDLTSSSYNEQFF
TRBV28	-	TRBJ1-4	CASKPTGGGTNEKLFF
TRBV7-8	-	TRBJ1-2	CASSPAGGHYGYTF
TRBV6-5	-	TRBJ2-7	CASRPGQGAYEQYF
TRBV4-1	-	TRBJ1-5	CASSHIQGAAGQPQHF
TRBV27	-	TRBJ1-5	CASSPLDRGSNQPQHF
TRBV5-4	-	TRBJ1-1	CASSLDRVVTEAFF
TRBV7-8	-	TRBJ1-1	CASSTETGGGTEAFF
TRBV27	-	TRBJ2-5	CASSLRGYETQYF
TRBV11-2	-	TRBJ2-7	CASSRLSWGGTYEQYF
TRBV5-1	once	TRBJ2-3	CASSPSTDTQYF
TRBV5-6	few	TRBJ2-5	CASSPAGLGETQYF
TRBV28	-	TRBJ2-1	CASRTTLANEQFF
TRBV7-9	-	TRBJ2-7	CASSKRVGEGYEQYF
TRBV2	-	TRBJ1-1	CASSEYRGQGTEAFF
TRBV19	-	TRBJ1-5	CASSIWGGRQSLSQHF
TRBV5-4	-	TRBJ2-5	CASSATILAGVQETQYF
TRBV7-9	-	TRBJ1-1	CASSSTGTPNTEAFF
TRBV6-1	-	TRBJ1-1	CASSNQGNTEAFF
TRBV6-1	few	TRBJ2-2	CASRIDSTGELFF
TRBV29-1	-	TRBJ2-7	CSVTTGSYEQYF
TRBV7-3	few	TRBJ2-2	CASSSDPDGRYTGELFF
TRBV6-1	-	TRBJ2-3	CASSDAPGSTDTQYF
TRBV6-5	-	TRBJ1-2	CASSLAGMAGYTF
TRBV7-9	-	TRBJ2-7	CATRPLGHRNSYEQYF
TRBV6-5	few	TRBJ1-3	CASSYDRGYGNTIYF
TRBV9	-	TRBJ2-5	CASSVFPRGQGGYQETQYF
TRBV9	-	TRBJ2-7	CASSVSGRQGGEQYF
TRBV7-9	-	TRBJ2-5	CASSLMSETQYF
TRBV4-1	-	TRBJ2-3	CASVPRLDSTDTQYF
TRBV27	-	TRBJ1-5	CASGYNGERAQHF
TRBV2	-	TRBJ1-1	CASSSARAPGVREAFF
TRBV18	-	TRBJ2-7	CASSRQGRTYYEQYF
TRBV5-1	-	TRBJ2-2	CASSFWDRVTGELFF
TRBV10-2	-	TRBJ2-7	CASSKRETSYEQYF